These T cell receptor beta chains were read from a single sample in a study of cytomegalovirus exposure and HLA in healthy donors. Using immunoSEQ multiplex PCR, the repertoire was profiled, and TCRdb retains in-frame clones only, with some absent. This sample's table reports around 150,000 clones. Material: PBMCs. The source of these receptors is an older woman in good health and CMV-seronegative. Each CDR3 is given with its conserved first and last residue. A D gene is named only where the DNA matches it firmly.

v_call	d_call	j_call	cdr3_nt	cdr3_aa
TRBV4-3	.	TRBJ2-7	TGCGCCAGCAGCCAAGATTCGGTGCAGGGCGAGCAGTACTTC	CASSQDSVQGEQYF
TRBV20-1	.	TRBJ1-4	TGCAGTGCTAGAGATCAGGTAGAACTGTTTTTT	CSARDQVELFF
TRBV6-6	.	TRBJ1-5	TGTGCCAGCAGTTTGATAAACAGGGATCAGCCCCAGCATTTT	CASSLINRDQPQHF
TRBV11-2	.	TRBJ2-2	TGTGCCAGCAGCTTAAGTAGAGGGAACTTCGCCGGGGAGCTGTTTTTT	CASSLSRGNFAGELFF
TRBV10-3	TRBD2	TRBJ2-2	TGTGCCATCGGATGGCTAGCGGGAAACACCGGGGAGCTGTTTTTT	CAIGWLAGNTGELFF
TRBV5-1	.	TRBJ2-2	TGCGCCAGCAGCTTGGGGGCAGGGGAACGCGGGGAGCTGTTTTTT	CASSLGAGERGELFF
TRBV7-2	TRBD1	TRBJ1-3	TGTGCCAGCAACGACAGGGGATCTGGAAACACCATATATTTT	CASNDRGSGNTIYF
TRBV29-1	.	TRBJ1-2	TGCAGCGTTGAGAGGAGGCTAGCTAACTATGGCTACACCTTC	CSVERRLANYGYTF
TRBV2	.	TRBJ1-1	TGTGCCAGCAGTGATCAGAGGACTGAAGCTTTCTTT	CASSDQRTEAFF
TRBV2	.	TRBJ2-3	TGTGCCAGCAGTGAAGGAGCAGATACGCAGTATTTT	CASSEGADTQYF
TRBV27	TRBD2	TRBJ2-3	TGTGCCAGCAGTTTGGTGACTAGCGGCGGGGGAGATACGCAGTATTTT	CASSLVTSGGGDTQYF
TRBV7-9	.	TRBJ1-2	TGTGCCAGCAGCTTAGCCAGGGGTGGGGACTATGGCTACACCTTC	CASSLARGGDYGYTF
TRBV10-3	TRBD2	TRBJ2-3	TGTGCCATCAGTGGAGCAGGCGGGGGGGCGGCAGATACGCAGTATTTT	CAISGAGGGAADTQYF
TRBV18	TRBD1	TRBJ2-2	TGTGCCAGCTCACCGACAGGGAATAGGGACACCGGGGAGCTGTTTTTT	CASSPTGNRDTGELFF
TRBV9	TRBD2	TRBJ2-5	TGTGCCAGCAGCGTATCTCCTAGCGGGGTTCAAGAGACCCAGTACTTC	CASSVSPSGVQETQYF
TRBV4-1	TRBD1	TRBJ1-5	TGCGCCAGCTGTTTTTACAGGGGGCATAGCAATCAGCCCCAGCATTTT	CASCFYRGHSNQPQHF
TRBV7-3	.	TRBJ1-1	TGTGCCAGCAGCCAGATGGACGGGAGGAACACTGAAGCTTTCTTT	CASSQMDGRNTEAFF
TRBV7-9	TRBD2	TRBJ2-7	TGTGCCAGCAGCTCTACCGTGGCTAGCGGGGGAAACTACGAGCAGTACTTC	CASSSTVASGGNYEQYF
TRBV27	.	TRBJ1-2	TGTGCCAGCAGTCGGTCCGGCTATGGCTACACCTTC	CASSRSGYGYTF
TRBV6-5	TRBD1	TRBJ1-5	TGTGCCAGCAGAGGGACAGGGTATAGCAATCAGCCCCAGCATTTT	CASRGTGYSNQPQHF
TRBV10-1	.	TRBJ1-1	TGCGCCAGCAGTGAGTTCGTGAACACTGAAGCTTTCTTT	CASSEFVNTEAFF
TRBV7-2	TRBD1	TRBJ1-2	TGTGCCAGCAGCTTACGATTTGGGACAGGGGGCCATGGCTACACCTTC	CASSLRFGTGGHGYTF
TRBV6-5	.	TRBJ2-7	TGTGCCAGCAGTTACTCCACATCCTACGAGCAGTACTTC	CASSYSTSYEQYF
TRBV15	TRBD1	TRBJ1-3	TGTGCCACCAGCGGTCGACAGGGATCGTTAGGAAACACCATATATTTT	CATSGRQGSLGNTIYF
TRBV6-4	.	TRBJ1-5	TGTGCCAGCAGTGAACAGTATAGCAATCAGCCCCAGCATTTT	CASSEQYSNQPQHF
TRBV5-4	.	TRBJ1-2	TGTGCCAGCAGCTTGGAGGCGGGGGGCGGAGGCTACACCTTC	CASSLEAGGGGYTF
TRBV7-9	TRBD1	TRBJ1-3	TGTGCCAGCAGCGGGTTGGGACAGGGGGCTGGAAACACCATATATTTT	CASSGLGQGAGNTIYF
TRBV7-2	.	TRBJ1-5	TGTGCCAGCAGCCAGACACCGGGATGGCCCCAGCATTTT	CASSQTPGWPQHF
TRBV5-5	.	TRBJ1-2	TGTGCCAGCAGCAACACAGTTAATCATGGCTACACCTTC	CASSNTVNHGYTF
TRBV7-9	.	TRBJ2-7	TGTGCCGGCAGCTTCGGGGAAACCTACGAGCAGTACTTC	CAGSFGETYEQYF
TRBV5-4	TRBD2	TRBJ2-5	TGTGCCAGCAGCTTGAGTATAGCGGGGGGCGAGACCCAGTACTTC	CASSLSIAGGETQYF
TRBV25-1	.	TRBJ1-2	TGTGCCAGCAGTGCGGGGGGAGGGAGCGTTTACTATGGCTACACCTTC	CASSAGGGSVYYGYTF
TRBV5-5	TRBD2	TRBJ2-2	TGTGCCAGCAGCTTAATACTAGCGGTCGGGGAGCTGTTTTTT	CASSLILAVGELFF
TRBV4-1	.	TRBJ2-5	TGCGCCAGCAGCAAGGCCGTTCGGGGGGCCGAAGAGACCCAGTACTTC	CASSKAVRGAEETQYF
TRBV29-1	.	TRBJ1-1	TGCAGCATGTACAGGACCGTGAACACTGAAGCTTTCTTT	CSMYRTVNTEAFF
TRBV5-4	TRBD2	TRBJ2-7	TGTGCCAGCAGCCGGGGGGGACCCCAGACGCACGAGCAGTACTTC	CASSRGGPQTHEQYF
TRBV5-6	.	TRBJ2-2	TGTGCCAGCAGCCCCGGACAGCGAGTCCAAACCGGGGAGCTGTTTTTT	CASSPGQRVQTGELFF
TRBV5-1	TRBD2	TRBJ2-3	TGCGCCAGCAGCTTTTCTCGGGAGGGCCTATCAGATACGCAGTATTTT	CASSFSREGLSDTQYF
TRBV29-1	.	TRBJ2-1	TGCAGCGCAGGGGCAAAAGGGAATGAGCAGTTCTTC	CSAGAKGNEQFF
TRBV6-5	TRBD1	TRBJ2-5	TGTGCCAGCAGTGCAGGGACAGCAGAGCAGTACTTC	CASSAGTAEQYF
TRBV2	.	TRBJ1-2	TGTGCCAGCAGTGAAGCGCGGAGGGGCTATGGCTACACCTTC	CASSEARRGYGYTF
TRBV4-2	TRBD1	TRBJ2-7	TGTGCCAGCAGCCAAGGGACAGGGCATACGGACCCCTCCTTCGACTACGAGCAGTACTTC	CASSQGTGHTDPSFDYEQYF
TRBV5-6	TRBD2	TRBJ2-5	TGTGCCAGCAGCTCGGGGGGGGGCCAAGAGACCCAGTACTTC	CASSSGGGQETQYF
TRBV5-1	TRBD1	TRBJ1-1	TGCGCCAGCAGCTTGAACGGGGACAGCATGAACACTGAAGCTTTCTTT	CASSLNGDSMNTEAFF
TRBV18	.	TRBJ2-2	TGCGCCAGCTCACCAGGCAGGGACACCGGGGAGCTGTTTTTT	CASSPGRDTGELFF
TRBV5-1	.	TRBJ1-1	TGCGCCAGCAGAGAGGGGGAGAACACTGAAGCTTTCTTT	CASREGENTEAFF
TRBV30	TRBD1	TRBJ2-7	TGTGCCTGGAGTCCACTCCCGGGACAGGGCTACTACGAGCAGTACTTC	CAWSPLPGQGYYEQYF
TRBV7-8	.	TRBJ1-1	TGTGCCAGCAGCCCCCGGGGTTGGAACACTGAAGCTTTCTTT	CASSPRGWNTEAFF
TRBV19	.	TRBJ1-2	TGTGCCAGTAGCCTCGCCCACACCGTCCCAATTTATTATGGCTACACCTTC	CASSLAHTVPIYYGYTF
TRBV5-1	.	TRBJ1-1	TGCGCCAGCAGGTACGGGGGGCTAAACGCTGAAGCTTTCTTT	CASRYGGLNAEAFF
TRBV12-5	TRBD2	TRBJ2-7	TGTGCTAGTGGACTTAAAGCGGGAGGCGCCTACGAGCAGTACTTC	CASGLKAGGAYEQYF
TRBV11-1	TRBD1	TRBJ2-2	TGTGCCAGCAGCTTAGAACCGGGACAGGGCCCCGGGGAGCTGTTTTTT	CASSLEPGQGPGELFF
TRBV6-5	TRBD1	TRBJ1-2	TGTGCCAGCAGTTACAGGGGACAGGGCGGCTATGGCTACACCTTC	CASSYRGQGGYGYTF
TRBV6-6	.	TRBJ1-1	TGTGCCAGCAGCCTCCCGGGGGGGTCAGGGGAAGCTTTCTTT	CASSLPGGSGEAFF
TRBV6-5	.	TRBJ1-6	TGTGCCAGCAGTTACTCGCCCGGGGGGCCCAGCCCCCTCCACTTT	CASSYSPGGPSPLHF